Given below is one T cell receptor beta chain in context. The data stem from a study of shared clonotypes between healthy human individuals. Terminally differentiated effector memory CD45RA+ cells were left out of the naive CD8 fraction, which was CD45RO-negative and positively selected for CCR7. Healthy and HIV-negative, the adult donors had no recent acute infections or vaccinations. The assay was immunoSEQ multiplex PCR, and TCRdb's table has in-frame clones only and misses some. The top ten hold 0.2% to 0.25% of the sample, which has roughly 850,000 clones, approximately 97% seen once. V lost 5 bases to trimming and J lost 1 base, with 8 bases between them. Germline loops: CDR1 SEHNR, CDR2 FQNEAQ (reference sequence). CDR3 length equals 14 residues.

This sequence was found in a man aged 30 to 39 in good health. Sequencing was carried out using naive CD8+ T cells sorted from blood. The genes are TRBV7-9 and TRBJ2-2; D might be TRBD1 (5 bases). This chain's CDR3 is CASSATENTGELFF. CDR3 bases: TGTGCCAGCAGCGCGACAGAGAACACCGGGGAGCTGTTTTTT.